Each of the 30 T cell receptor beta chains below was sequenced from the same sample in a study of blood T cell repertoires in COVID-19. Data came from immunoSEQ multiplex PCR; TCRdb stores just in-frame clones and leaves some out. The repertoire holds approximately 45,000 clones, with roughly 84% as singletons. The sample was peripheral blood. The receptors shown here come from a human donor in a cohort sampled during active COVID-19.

In nucleotides, the CDR3 is TGTGCCAGCAGCTTGGCGAAGGAGAGAAACTATGGCTACACCTTC. Residues: CASSLAKERNYGYTF. The V gene is TRBV5-6, the J gene TRBJ1-2; D gene unclear. The germline CDR1 and CDR2 sequences are SGHDT and YYEEEE. The CDR3 has 15 residues. V dropped 0 bases and J dropped 2 bases, with 11 bases sitting between them. Full variable domain (missing parts from reference TRBV5-6 and TRBJ1-2): DAGVTQSPTHLIKTRGQQVTLRCSPKSGHDTVSWYQQALGQGPQFIFQYYEEEERQRGNFPDRFSGHQFPNYSSELNVNALLLGDSALYLCASSLAKERNYGYTFGSGTRLTVV.

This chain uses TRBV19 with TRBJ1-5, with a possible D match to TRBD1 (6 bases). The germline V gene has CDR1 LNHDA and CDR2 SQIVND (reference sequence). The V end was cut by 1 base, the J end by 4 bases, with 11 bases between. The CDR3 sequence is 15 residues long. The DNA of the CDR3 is TGTGCCAGTAGTATAGTGGGGACACAGAATCAGCCCCAGCATTTT. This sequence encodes CASSIVGTQNQPQHF. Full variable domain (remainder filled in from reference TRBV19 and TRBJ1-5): DGGITQSPKYLFRKEGQNVTLSCEQNLNHDAMYWYRQDPGQGLRLIYYSQIVNDFQKGDIAEGYSVSREKKESFPLTVTSAQKNPTAFYLCASSIVGTQNQPQHFGDGTRLSIL.

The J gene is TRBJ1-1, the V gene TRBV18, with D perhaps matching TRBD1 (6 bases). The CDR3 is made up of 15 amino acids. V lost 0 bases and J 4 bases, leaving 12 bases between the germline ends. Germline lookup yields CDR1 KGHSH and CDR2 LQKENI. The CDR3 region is CASSPPQGFSTEAFF. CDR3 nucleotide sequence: TGTGCCAGCTCACCACCACAGGGTTTTAGCACTGAAGCTTTCTTT.

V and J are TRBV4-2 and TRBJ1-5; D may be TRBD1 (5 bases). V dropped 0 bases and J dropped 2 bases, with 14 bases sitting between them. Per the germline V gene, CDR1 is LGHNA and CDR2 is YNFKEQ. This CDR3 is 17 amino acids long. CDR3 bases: TGTGCCAGCAGCCAAGATAGAAGGCAGGGCGGCAATCAGCCCCAGCATTTT. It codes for CASSQDRRQGGNQPQHF.

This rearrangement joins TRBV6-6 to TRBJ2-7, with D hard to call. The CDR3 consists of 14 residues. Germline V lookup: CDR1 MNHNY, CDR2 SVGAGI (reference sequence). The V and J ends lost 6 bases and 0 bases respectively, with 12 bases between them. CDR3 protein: CASRQAPSSYEQYF. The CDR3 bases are TGTGCCAGCAGGCAGGCCCCGAGCTCCTACGAGCAGTACTTC.

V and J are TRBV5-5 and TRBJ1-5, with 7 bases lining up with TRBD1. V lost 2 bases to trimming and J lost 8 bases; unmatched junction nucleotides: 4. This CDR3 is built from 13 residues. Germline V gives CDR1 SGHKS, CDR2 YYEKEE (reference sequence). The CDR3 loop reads CASSLGGVKPQHF. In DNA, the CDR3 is TGTGCCAGCAGCTTAGGGGGCGTGAAGCCCCAGCATTTT.

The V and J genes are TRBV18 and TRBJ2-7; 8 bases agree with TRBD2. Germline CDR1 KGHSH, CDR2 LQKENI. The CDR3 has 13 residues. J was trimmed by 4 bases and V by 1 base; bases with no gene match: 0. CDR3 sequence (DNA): TGTGCCAGCTCACCACGCGGGGGGTACGAGCAGTACTTC. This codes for CASSPRGGYEQYF. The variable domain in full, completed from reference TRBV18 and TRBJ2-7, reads NAGVMQNPRHLVRRRGQEARLRCSPMKGHSHVYWYRQLPEEGLKFMVYLQKENIIDESGMPKERFSAEFPKEGPSILRIQQVVRGDSAAYFCASSPRGGYEQYFGPGTRLTVT.

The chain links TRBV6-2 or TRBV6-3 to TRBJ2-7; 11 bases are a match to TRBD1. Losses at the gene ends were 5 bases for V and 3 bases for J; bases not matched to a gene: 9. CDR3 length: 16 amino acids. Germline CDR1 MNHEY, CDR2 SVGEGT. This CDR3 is CASSLTGTGGYYEQYF. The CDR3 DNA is TGTGCCAGCAGTCTAACCGGGACAGGGGGTTACTACGAGCAGTACTTC.

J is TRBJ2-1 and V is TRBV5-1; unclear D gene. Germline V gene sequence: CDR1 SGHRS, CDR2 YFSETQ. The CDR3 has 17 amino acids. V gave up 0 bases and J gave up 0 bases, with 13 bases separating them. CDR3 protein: CASSLAALSSSYNEQFF. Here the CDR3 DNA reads TGCGCCAGCAGCTTGGCCGCTCTTTCGAGCTCCTACAATGAGCAGTTCTTC. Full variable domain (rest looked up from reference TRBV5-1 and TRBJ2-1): KAGVTQTPRYLIKTRGQQVTLSCSPISGHRSVSWYQQTPGQGLQFLFEYFSETQRNKGNFPGRFSGRQFSNSRSEMNVSTLELGDSALYLCASSLAALSSSYNEQFFGPGTRLTVL.

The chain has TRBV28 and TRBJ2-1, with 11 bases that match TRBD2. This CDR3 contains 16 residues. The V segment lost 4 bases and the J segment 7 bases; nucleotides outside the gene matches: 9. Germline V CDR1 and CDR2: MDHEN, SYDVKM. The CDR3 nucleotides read TGTGCCAGCAGTTCTAATAGCGGGAGGGCCAGGAATGAGCAGTTCTTC. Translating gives CASSSNSGRARNEQFF.

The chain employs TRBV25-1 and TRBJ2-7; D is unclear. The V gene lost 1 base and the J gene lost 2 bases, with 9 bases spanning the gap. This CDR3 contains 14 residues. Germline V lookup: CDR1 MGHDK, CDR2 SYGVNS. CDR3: CASSESNLAYEQYF. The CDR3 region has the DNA TGTGCCAGCAGTGAATCGAACCTAGCCTACGAGCAGTACTTC.

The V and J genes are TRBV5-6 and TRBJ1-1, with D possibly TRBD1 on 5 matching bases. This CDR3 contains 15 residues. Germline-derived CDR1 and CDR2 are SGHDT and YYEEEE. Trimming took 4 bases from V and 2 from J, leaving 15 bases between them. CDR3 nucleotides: TGTGCCAGCAGCCCACCGGACACGGATAACACTGAAGCTTTCTTT. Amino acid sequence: CASSPPDTDNTEAFF.

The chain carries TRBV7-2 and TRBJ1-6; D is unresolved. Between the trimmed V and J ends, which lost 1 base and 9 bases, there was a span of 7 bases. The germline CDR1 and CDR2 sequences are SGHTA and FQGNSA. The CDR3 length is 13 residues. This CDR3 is CASSLGPRSPLHF. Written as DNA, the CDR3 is TGTGCCAGCAGCTTAGGTCCTCGTTCACCCCTCCACTTT.

The CDR3 DNA follows: TGTGCCAGCAGCGTCCGACAGGACTCTAGCATTCAGTACTTC. Residues: CASSVRQDSSIQYF. The chain carries TRBV9 and TRBJ2-4, with D possibly matching TRBD1 (6 bases). CDR1 is SGDLS, CDR2 YYNGEE, per germline. The CDR3 totals 14 residues. V was pared by 2 bases and J by 9 bases, with 15 bases between.

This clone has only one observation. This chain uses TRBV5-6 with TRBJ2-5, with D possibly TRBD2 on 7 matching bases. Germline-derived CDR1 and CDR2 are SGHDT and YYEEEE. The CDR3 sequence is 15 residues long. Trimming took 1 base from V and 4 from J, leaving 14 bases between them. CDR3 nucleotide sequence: TGTGCCAGCAGCTTGCAAGGGGGGGGCCTAGAGACCCAGTACTTC. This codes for CASSLQGGGLETQYF.

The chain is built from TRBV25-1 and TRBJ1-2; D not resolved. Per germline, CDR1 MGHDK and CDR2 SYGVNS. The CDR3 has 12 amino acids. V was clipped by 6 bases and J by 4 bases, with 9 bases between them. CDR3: CASSGPLYGYTF. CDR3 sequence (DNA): TGTGCCAGCAGCGGTCCGCTCTATGGCTACACCTTC.

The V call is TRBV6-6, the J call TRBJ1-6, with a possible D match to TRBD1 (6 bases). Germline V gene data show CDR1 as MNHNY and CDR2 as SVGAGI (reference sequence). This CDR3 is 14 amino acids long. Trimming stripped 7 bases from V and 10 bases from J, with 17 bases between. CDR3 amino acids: CASIQQGNGSPLHF. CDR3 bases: TGTGCCAGCATCCAACAGGGAAATGGATCACCCCTCCACTTT.

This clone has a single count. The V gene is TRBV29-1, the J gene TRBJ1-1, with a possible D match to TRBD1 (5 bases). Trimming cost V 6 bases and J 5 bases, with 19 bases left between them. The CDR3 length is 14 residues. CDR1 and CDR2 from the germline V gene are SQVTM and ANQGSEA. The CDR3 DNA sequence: TGCAGCGTGTCCCCCGGGACGGGGAGGACTGAAGCTTTCTTT. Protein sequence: CSVSPGTGRTEAFF.

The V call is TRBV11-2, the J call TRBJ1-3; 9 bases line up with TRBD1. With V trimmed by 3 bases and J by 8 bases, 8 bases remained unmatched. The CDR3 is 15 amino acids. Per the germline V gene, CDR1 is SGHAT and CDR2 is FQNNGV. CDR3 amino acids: CASSFMGQGWDTIYF. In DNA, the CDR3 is TGTGCCAGCAGCTTTATGGGACAGGGTTGGGACACCATATATTTT.

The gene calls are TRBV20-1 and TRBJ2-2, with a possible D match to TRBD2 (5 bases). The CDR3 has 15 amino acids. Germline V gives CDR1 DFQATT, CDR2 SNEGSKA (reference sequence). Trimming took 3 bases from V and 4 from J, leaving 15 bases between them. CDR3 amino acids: CSASLTPRGTGELFF. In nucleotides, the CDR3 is TGCAGTGCTAGTCTGACTCCCCGGGGCACCGGGGAGCTGTTTTTT.

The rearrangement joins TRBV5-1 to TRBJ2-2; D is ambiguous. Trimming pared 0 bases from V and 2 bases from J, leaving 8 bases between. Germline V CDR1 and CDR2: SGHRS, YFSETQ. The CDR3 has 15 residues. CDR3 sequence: CASSLVRVNTGELFF. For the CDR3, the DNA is TGCGCCAGCAGCTTGGTACGGGTCAACACCGGGGAGCTGTTTTTT.

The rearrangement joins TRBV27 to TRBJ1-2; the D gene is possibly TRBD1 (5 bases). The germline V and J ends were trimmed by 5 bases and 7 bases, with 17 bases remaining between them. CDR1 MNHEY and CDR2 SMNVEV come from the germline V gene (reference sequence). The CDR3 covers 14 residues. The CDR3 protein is CASSQTGTPGGYTF. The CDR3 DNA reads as TGTGCCAGCAGTCAAACCGGGACTCCCGGTGGCTACACCTTC.

CDR3 protein: CASSLSPGENYGYTF. CDR3 nucleotide sequence: TGCGCCAGCAGCTTGAGTCCAGGGGAAAACTATGGCTACACCTTC. The chain employs TRBV5-1 and TRBJ1-2; D might be TRBD1 (6 bases). The CDR3 length is 15 residues. CDR1 and CDR2 (germline): SGHRS, YFSETQ. V was pared by 1 base and J by 2 bases, with 12 bases between. Drawing the rest from reference TRBV5-1 and TRBJ1-2, the complete variable domain is KAGVTQTPRYLIKTRGQQVTLSCSPISGHRSVSWYQQTPGQGLQFLFEYFSETQRNKGNFPGRFSGRQFSNSRSEMNVSTLELGDSALYLCASSLSPGENYGYTFGSGTRLTVV.

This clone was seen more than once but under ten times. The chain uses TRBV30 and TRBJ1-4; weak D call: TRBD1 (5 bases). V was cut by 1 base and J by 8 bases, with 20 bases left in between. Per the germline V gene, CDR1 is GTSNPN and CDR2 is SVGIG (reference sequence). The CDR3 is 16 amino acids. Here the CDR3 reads CAWSAGPRVINEKLFF. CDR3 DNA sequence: TGTGCCTGGAGTGCCGGCCCCAGGGTCATTAACGAAAAACTGTTTTTT.

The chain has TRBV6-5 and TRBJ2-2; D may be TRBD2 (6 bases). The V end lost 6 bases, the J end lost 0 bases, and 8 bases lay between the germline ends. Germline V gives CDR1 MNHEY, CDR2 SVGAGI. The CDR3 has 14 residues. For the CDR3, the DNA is TGTGCCAGCAGGGAGGGGACGAACACCGGGGAGCTGTTTTTT. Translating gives CASREGTNTGELFF.

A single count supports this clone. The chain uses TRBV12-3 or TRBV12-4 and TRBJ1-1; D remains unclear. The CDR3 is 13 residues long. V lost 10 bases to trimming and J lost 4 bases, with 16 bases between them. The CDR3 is CATSPEVPTEAFF. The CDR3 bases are TGTGCCACCTCTCCCGAGGTCCCCACTGAAGCTTTCTTT.

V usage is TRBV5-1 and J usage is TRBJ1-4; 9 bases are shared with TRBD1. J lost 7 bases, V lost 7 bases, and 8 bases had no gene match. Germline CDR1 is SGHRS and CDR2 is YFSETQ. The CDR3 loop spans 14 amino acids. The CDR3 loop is CASANAGQGEKLFF. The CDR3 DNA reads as TGCGCCAGCGCTAACGCGGGACAGGGTGAAAAACTGTTTTTT.

The chain's CDR3 is CASSPRLENTGELFF. CDR3 sequence (DNA): TGTGCCAGCAGCCCGAGACTAGAGAACACCGGGGAGCTGTTTTTT. The chain links TRBV3-1 (or the pseudogene TRBV3-2) to TRBJ2-2; tentative D call: TRBD2 (6 bases). Between the trimmed V and J ends, which lost 4 bases and 1 base, there was a span of 10 bases. The CDR3 extends over 15 amino acids. Germline V gene lookup returns CDR1 LGHDT and CDR2 YNNKEL (reference sequence).

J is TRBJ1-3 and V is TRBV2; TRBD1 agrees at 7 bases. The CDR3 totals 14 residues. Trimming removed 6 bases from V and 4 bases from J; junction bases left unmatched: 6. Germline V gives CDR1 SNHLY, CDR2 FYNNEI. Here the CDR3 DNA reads TGTGCCAGCAGGCCCGGGACAGAAGGAAACACCATATATTTT. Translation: CASRPGTEGNTIYF.

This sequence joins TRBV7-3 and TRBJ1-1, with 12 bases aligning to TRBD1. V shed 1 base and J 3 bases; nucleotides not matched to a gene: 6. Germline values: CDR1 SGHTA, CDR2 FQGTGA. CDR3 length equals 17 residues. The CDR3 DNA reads TGTGCCAGCAGCTTAAGACCGGGACAGGGGGCGGACACTGAAGCTTTCTTT. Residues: CASSLRPGQGADTEAFF.